This TCR beta chain emerged from a study of long-term antiretroviral therapy in people with HIV. Study-level findings and limits: Controls exceeded HIV repertoires in CDR3 length range. Despite increasing after ART, diversity remained lower than that of transplant donor controls. ART adherence was not documented, and neither viral resistance nor therapy changes had any data.

Note on this clone: Antigen unknown.

Sequencing relied on immunoSEQ assay v3.0, run at survey level. Data came from immunoSEQ multiplex PCR; TCRdb stores just in-frame clones and leaves some out. The table records 26,000 or so clones, roughly 78% of them present only once. This clonotype was obtained from a man aged 18 to 29 with HIV. The starting material was unsorted PBMCs, obtained 1.5 years before starting antiretroviral therapy.

The DNA of the CDR3 is TGCAGCGTTGGAGTGGGCAGGGGGCATATGAACACTGAAGCTTTCTTT. As protein: CSVGVGRGHMNTEAFF. V usage is TRBV29-1 and J usage is TRBJ1-1, with 8 bases identical to TRBD1. The V gene's germline CDR1 is SQVTM and CDR2 ANQGSEA. J was trimmed by 0 bases and V by 4 bases; bases with no gene match: 10. CDR3 length: 16 residues.